Below, 29 T cell receptor beta chains from the same sample are listed, as sequenced in a study of shared clonotypes between healthy human individuals. Cells designated naive CD8 were CD45RO-negative and were positively selected for CCR7, with terminally differentiated effector memory CD45RA+ cells excluded. Using immunoSEQ multiplex PCR, the repertoire was profiled, and TCRdb retains in-frame clones only, with some absent. The sample has fewer than 850,000 clones; roughly 96% are singletons. The material sequenced was naive CD8+ T cells sorted from blood. The receptors here all came from a man younger than 45 in good health.

The chain has TRBV5-1 and TRBJ2-1; D is ambiguous. The germline V gene has CDR1 SGHRS and CDR2 YFSETQ. V lost 1 base and J 4 bases, leaving 15 bases between the germline ends. The CDR3 is 16 amino acids. For the CDR3, the DNA is TGCGCCAGCAGCTTGTTGCCCCCCGGCGATTACAATGAGCAGTTCTTC. This sequence encodes CASSLLPPGDYNEQFF. The full variable domain, completed using reference TRBV5-1 and TRBJ2-1, is KAGVTQTPRYLIKTRGQQVTLSCSPISGHRSVSWYQQTPGQGLQFLFEYFSETQRNKGNFPGRFSGRQFSNSRSEMNVSTLELGDSALYLCASSLLPPGDYNEQFFGPGTRLTVL.

About this clone: Other DNA sequences in this sample translate to the same CDR3. This chain connects TRBV29-1 to TRBJ2-7; 9 bases are shared with TRBD1. The CDR3 is 14 amino acids. J was trimmed by 3 bases and V by 0 bases; bases with no gene match: 3. The V gene's germline CDR1 is SQVTM and CDR2 ANQGSEA. The CDR3 spells CSVEEPGQGYEQYF. The DNA for the CDR3 is TGCAGCGTTGAAGAACCGGGACAGGGCTACGAGCAGTACTTC.

The rearrangement uses TRBV7-9 and TRBJ2-1, with TRBD1 matching over 7 bases. CDR3 length: 15 residues. From germline, CDR1 is SEHNR and CDR2 FQNEAQ (reference sequence). Germline trimming cut 1 base from V and 8 bases from J; bases unmatched to any gene: 8. CDR3: CASSLGQGSRDEQFF. In DNA, the CDR3 is TGTGCCAGCAGCTTAGGACAGGGTAGCAGGGATGAGCAGTTCTTC.

The chain joins TRBV7-2 to TRBJ2-7; 10 bases align to TRBD2. From germline, CDR1 is SGHTA and CDR2 FQGNSA. V shed 8 bases and J 3 bases; nucleotides not matched to a gene: 7. CDR3 length: 14 amino acids. CDR3 residues: CASALAGVFYEQYF. The CDR3 DNA follows: TGTGCCAGCGCCCTAGCGGGAGTCTTCTACGAGCAGTACTTC.

The V call is TRBV7-9, the J call TRBJ2-7; 7 positions agree with TRBD1. The J segment lost 3 bases and the V segment lost 5 bases, leaving 19 bases of the junction unmatched. CDR1 is SEHNR, CDR2 FQNEAQ, per germline (reference sequence). The CDR3 covers 18 residues. CDR3 protein: CASSQLRTGVHLHYEQYF. In DNA form, the CDR3 reads TGTGCCAGCAGCCAGCTCCGAACAGGGGTGCATTTGCACTACGAGCAGTACTTC.

A word on this clone: Distinct nucleotide sequences in the sample also encode this CDR3. The chain carries TRBV6-1 and TRBJ1-5; D unclear. In germline, CDR1 is MNHNS, CDR2 SASEGT. The germline V and J ends were trimmed by 3 bases and 4 bases, with 4 bases remaining between them. The CDR3 runs to 12 residues. CDR3 sequence: CASSEGNQPQHF. CDR3 DNA: TGTGCCAGCAGTGAGGGTAATCAGCCCCAGCATTTT.

This clone has a single count. The genes are TRBV6-1 and TRBJ2-1, with D maybe TRBD2 (6 bases). This CDR3 comprises 16 residues. V was trimmed by 4 bases and J by 0 bases, leaving 13 bases between them. Germline-derived CDR1 and CDR2 are MNHNS and SASEGT. CDR3 amino acids: CASSGSGGSSYNEQFF. The DNA of the CDR3 is TGTGCCAGCAGTGGTAGTGGGGGGTCCTCCTACAATGAGCAGTTCTTC.

Here the CDR3 reads CASTKLGTSNTGELFF. For the CDR3, the DNA is TGTGCCAGCACGAAACTAGGGACTAGCAACACCGGGGAGCTGTTTTTT. The V call is TRBV7-9, the J call TRBJ2-2; TRBD2 matches at 9 bases. The germline gives CDR1 SEHNR, CDR2 FQNEAQ (reference sequence). CDR3 length: 16 residues. With V trimmed by 7 bases and J by 2 bases, 8 bases remained unmatched.

The chain has TRBV6-6 and TRBJ1-5; tentative D call: TRBD1 (6 bases). CDR1 is MNHNY, CDR2 SVGAGI, per germline (reference sequence). V was clipped by 0 bases and J by 0 bases, with 9 bases between them. The CDR3 extends over 16 amino acids. The CDR3 nucleotides are TGTGCCAGCAGTTACTCGACAGGCGGTAGCAATCAGCCCCAGCATTTT. Protein sequence: CASSYSTGGSNQPQHF.

The chain is built from TRBV5-1 and TRBJ2-7; 8 bases map to TRBD1. J was trimmed by 7 bases and V by 3 bases; bases with no gene match: 6. This CDR3 comprises 13 residues. The germline V gene has CDR1 SGHRS and CDR2 YFSETQ. The CDR3 region is CASSYGQGWEQYF. DNA of the CDR3: TGCGCCAGCAGCTACGGACAGGGTTGGGAGCAGTACTTC.

The chain carries TRBV7-9 and TRBJ1-4; 7 nucleotides line up with TRBD1. CDR1 SEHNR and CDR2 FQNEAQ come from the germline V gene (reference sequence). The CDR3 is made up of 17 amino acids. V lost 2 bases to trimming and J lost 3 bases; unmatched junction nucleotides: 9. CDR3 amino acids: CASSLFLGTAANEKLFF. The CDR3 region has the DNA TGTGCCAGCAGCTTATTCCTCGGGACAGCAGCTAATGAAAAACTGTTTTTT.

The chain is built from TRBV29-1 and TRBJ2-3; D remains ambiguous. The CDR3 is 15 amino acids. V was shortened by 7 bases and J by 0 bases, with 17 bases between the two germline ends. Germline V gene data show CDR1 as SQVTM and CDR2 as ANQGSEA. This chain's CDR3 is CSGVDWAVSTDTQYF. The CDR3 DNA sequence: TGCAGCGGAGTTGACTGGGCCGTTAGCACAGATACGCAGTATTTT.

Notes on this clone: Additional DNA sequences in this sample encode the identical CDR3. The chain recombines TRBV27 with TRBJ2-1; 11 bases align to TRBD1. The CDR3 consists of 15 residues. The germline gives CDR1 MNHEY, CDR2 SMNVEV (reference sequence). J lost 3 bases, V lost 3 bases, and 1 base had no gene match. CDR3 sequence reads: CASSLGQGDYNEQFF. The CDR3 DNA reads TGTGCCAGCAGTTTGGGACAGGGGGACTACAATGAGCAGTTCTTC.

This clone was recorded only once. The chain employs TRBV7-9 and TRBJ1-3; D not resolved. V was trimmed by 2 bases and J by 0 bases, leaving 14 bases between them. Germline V gene data show CDR1 as SEHNR and CDR2 as FQNEAQ (reference sequence). This CDR3 is 17 amino acids long. The CDR3 bases are TGTGCCAGCAGCTTAACGGTAGACCCTAGCTCTGGAAACACCATATATTTT. Its protein product is CASSLTVDPSSGNTIYF.

This clone was seen just once. The rearrangement joins TRBV28 to TRBJ2-1; D is unresolved. Trimming cost V 3 bases and J 2 bases, with 20 bases left between them. In germline, CDR1 is MDHEN, CDR2 SYDVKM. The CDR3 runs 18 residues. CDR3 DNA sequence: TGTGCCAGCAGTTTCCGGCCTCACGTGGGCTACCCCTACAATGAGCAGTTCTTC. It translates to CASSFRPHVGYPYNEQFF.

The CDR3 sequence: CASSKQGNLGTQYF. CDR3 sequence (DNA): TGTGCCAGCAGCAAACAGGGAAACCTAGGGACCCAGTACTTC. The chain has TRBV9 and TRBJ2-5; D might be TRBD1 (6 bases). Trimming shortened V by 4 bases and J by 7 bases, and 17 bases separated the two germline ends. The CDR3 extends over 14 amino acids. Germline V gene sequence: CDR1 SGDLS, CDR2 YYNGEE. The whole variable domain, remainder taken from reference TRBV9 and TRBJ2-5, is DSGVTQTPKHLITATGQRVTLRCSPRSGDLSVYWYQQSLDQGLQFLIQYYNGEERAKGNILERFSAQQFPDLHSELNLSSLELGDSALYFCASSKQGNLGTQYFGPGTRLLVL.

CDR3: CASSLLQGSPQHF. CDR3 coding DNA: TGTGCCAGCAGTTTACTACAGGGATCGCCCCAGCATTTT. J is TRBJ1-5 and V is TRBV28; possible D gene TRBD1, 6 bases. With 2 bases removed from V and 9 bases from J, the gap between germline ends came to 11 bases. Germline V CDR1 and CDR2: MDHEN, SYDVKM. The CDR3 runs to 13 residues.

The rearrangement links TRBV5-1 to TRBJ2-5; D unresolved. Trimming removed 7 bases at V and 9 bases at J, with 31 bases between. CDR1 and CDR2 (germline): SGHRS, YFSETQ. This CDR3 has 17 residues. In DNA, the CDR3 is TGCGCCAGCCGGCCGTGGCCCCCTACTGGTCTCCAGGTGGCCCAGTACTTC. As protein: CASRPWPPTGLQVAQYF. The complete variable domain, with remaining parts taken from reference TRBV5-1 and TRBJ2-5, reads KAGVTQTPRYLIKTRGQQVTLSCSPISGHRSVSWYQQTPGQGLQFLFEYFSETQRNKGNFPGRFSGRQFSNSRSEMNVSTLELGDSALYLCASRPWPPTGLQVAQYFGPGTRLLVL.

The chain uses TRBV7-5 and TRBJ1-1; TRBD1 is the table's D call and was not checked against the DNA. TRBV7-5 is a recognized pseudogene. The CDR3 loop spans 23 amino acids. CDR3 residues: CVRSPDSSRTQTGGRSLDTEAFF. In DNA, the CDR3 is TGTGTCAGAAGCCCGGACAGTAGCAGGACTCAAACAGGGGGGAGGTCGTTAGACACTGAAGCTTTCTTT.

The chain combines TRBV5-6 with TRBJ2-3; 10 positions match TRBD2. V gave up 0 bases and J gave up 1 base; unmatched junction bases: 2. CDR3 length: 16 residues. The germline gives CDR1 SGHDT, CDR2 YYEEEE. The CDR3 loop is CASSLVGLAGTDTQYF. For the CDR3, the DNA is TGTGCCAGCAGCTTGGTAGGACTAGCGGGCACAGATACGCAGTATTTT. The full variable domain, rest sourced from reference TRBV5-6 and TRBJ2-3, is DAGVTQSPTHLIKTRGQQVTLRCSPKSGHDTVSWYQQALGQGPQFIFQYYEEEERQRGNFPDRFSGHQFPNYSSELNVNALLLGDSALYLCASSLVGLAGTDTQYFGPGTRLTVL.

The chain combines TRBV7-9 with TRBJ2-1; D may be TRBD1 (5 bases). Trimming removed 5 bases at V and 8 bases at J, with 13 bases between. This CDR3 has 13 residues. CDR1 is SEHNR and CDR2 is FQNEAQ in the germline V gene (reference sequence). CDR3 in DNA: TGTGCCAGCAGCACCCAAGGGGCCGATGAGCAGTTCTTC. This translates into CASSTQGADEQFF.

V gene TRBV27 combines with J gene TRBJ2-7, with D unclear. Trimming cost V 2 bases and J 3 bases, with 8 bases left between them. Germline lookup yields CDR1 MNHEY and CDR2 SMNVEV (reference sequence). The CDR3 loop spans 13 amino acids. In DNA form, the CDR3 reads TGTGCCAGCAGTTTAAAAACTGGCTACGAGCAGTACTTC. It codes for CASSLKTGYEQYF.

This clone appeared a few times. The chain has TRBV11-2 and TRBJ1-1; the D is unclear. CDR1 is SGHAT and CDR2 is FQNNGV in the germline V gene. This CDR3 has 13 amino acids. V gave up 2 bases and J gave up 1 base, with 5 bases separating them. The chain's CDR3 is CASSLTTNTEAFF. In nucleotides, the CDR3 is TGTGCCAGCAGCTTAACAACGAACACTGAAGCTTTCTTT.

The rearrangement links TRBV7-9 to TRBJ2-3; D is possibly TRBD1 (5 bases). CDR1 is SEHNR and CDR2 is FQNEAQ in the germline V gene (reference sequence). Trimming took off 0 bases at V and 4 bases at J, with 11 bases between the two ends. The CDR3 covers 15 residues. CDR3 sequence: CASSLAGADPDTQYF. CDR3 in DNA: TGTGCCAGCAGCTTAGCAGGGGCGGACCCAGATACGCAGTATTTT. Full variable domain (rest looked up from reference TRBV7-9 and TRBJ2-3): DTGVSQNPRHKITKRGQNVTFRCDPISEHNRLYWYRQTLGQGPEFLTYFQNEAQLEKSRLLSDRFSAERPKGSFSTLEIQRTEQGDSAMYLCASSLAGADPDTQYFGPGTRLTVL.

V and J are TRBV2 and TRBJ2-7; 7 nucleotides line up with TRBD1. From germline, CDR1 is SNHLY and CDR2 FYNNEI. The CDR3 contains 12 residues. Losses at the gene ends were 7 bases for V and 3 bases for J; bases not matched to a gene: 3. CDR3 protein: CASKAGGYEQYF. The DNA of the CDR3 is TGTGCCAGCAAAGCAGGGGGCTACGAGCAGTACTTC.

This clone was seen a few times. Other DNA sequences from this sample encode an identical CDR3 as well. The rearrangement links TRBV9 to TRBJ2-5; a possible D gene is TRBD1 (6 bases). The V gene's germline CDR1 is SGDLS and CDR2 YYNGEE. Trimming cost V 0 bases and J 2 bases, with 8 bases left between them. The CDR3 is 14 residues long. CDR3 DNA sequence: TGTGCCAGCAGCGTAGAAGGGGGACAAGAGACCCAGTACTTC. Protein product: CASSVEGGQETQYF.

This clone appeared a single time. The V gene is TRBV7-9, the J gene TRBJ2-1, with TRBD2 matching 9 bases. V shed 4 bases, J shed 9 bases, and the junction held 13 bases outside the gene matches. The CDR3 has 16 residues. Germline V lookup: CDR1 SEHNR, CDR2 FQNEAQ (reference sequence). The CDR3 sequence: CASSSRSGRGDIEQFF. In DNA form, the CDR3 reads TGTGCCAGCAGCTCCCGTAGCGGGAGAGGGGATATTGAGCAGTTCTTC.

This rearrangement joins TRBV29-1 to TRBJ2-1; D is perhaps TRBD1 or TRBD2 (5 bases each). The CDR3 extends over 10 amino acids. Germline assignment: CDR1 SQVTM and CDR2 ANQGSEA. The V end lost 4 bases, the J end lost 10 bases, and 8 bases lay between the germline ends. DNA of the CDR3: TGCAGCGTTGGGGGGTCGGAGCAGTTCTTC. Residues: CSVGGSEQFF.

J is TRBJ2-7 and V is TRBV6-5; 7 bases agree with TRBD2. From germline, CDR1 is MNHEY and CDR2 SVGAGI. V lost 8 bases and J lost 1; bases outside the gene matches: 2. This CDR3 is built from 12 residues. The CDR3 coding sequence is TGTGCCAGCTGGGGGGGGTCCTACGAGCAGTACTTC. This encodes CASWGGSYEQYF.